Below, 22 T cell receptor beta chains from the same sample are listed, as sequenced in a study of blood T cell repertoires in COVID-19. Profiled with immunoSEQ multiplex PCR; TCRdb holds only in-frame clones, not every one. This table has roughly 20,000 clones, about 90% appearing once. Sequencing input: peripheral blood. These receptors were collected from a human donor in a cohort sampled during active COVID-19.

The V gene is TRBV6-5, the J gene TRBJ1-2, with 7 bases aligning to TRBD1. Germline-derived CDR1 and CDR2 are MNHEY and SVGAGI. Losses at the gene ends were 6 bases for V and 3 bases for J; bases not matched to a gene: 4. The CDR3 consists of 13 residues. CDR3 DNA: TGTGCCAGCAGCGGGACAGTAGACTATGGCTACACCTTC. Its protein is CASSGTVDYGYTF.

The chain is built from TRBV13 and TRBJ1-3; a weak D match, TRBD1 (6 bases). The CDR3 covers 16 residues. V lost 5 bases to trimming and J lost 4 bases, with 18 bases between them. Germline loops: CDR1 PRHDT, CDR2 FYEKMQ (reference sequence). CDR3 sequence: CASSPRRGGLGNTIYF. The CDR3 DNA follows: TGTGCCAGCAGCCCACGCCGGGGGGGCTTAGGAAACACCATATATTTT.

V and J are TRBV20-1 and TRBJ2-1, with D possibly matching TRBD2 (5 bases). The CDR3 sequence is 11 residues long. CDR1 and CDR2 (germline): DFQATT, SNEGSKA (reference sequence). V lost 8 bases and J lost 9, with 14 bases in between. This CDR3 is CSTTSFSEQFF. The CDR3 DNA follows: TGCAGTACCACTAGTTTCTCTGAGCAGTTCTTC.

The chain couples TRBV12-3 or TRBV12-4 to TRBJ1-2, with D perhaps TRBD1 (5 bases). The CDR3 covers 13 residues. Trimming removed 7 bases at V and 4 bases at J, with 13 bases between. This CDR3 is CASTVGRFYGYTF. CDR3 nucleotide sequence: TGTGCCAGCACCGTGGGGCGGTTCTATGGCTACACCTTC.

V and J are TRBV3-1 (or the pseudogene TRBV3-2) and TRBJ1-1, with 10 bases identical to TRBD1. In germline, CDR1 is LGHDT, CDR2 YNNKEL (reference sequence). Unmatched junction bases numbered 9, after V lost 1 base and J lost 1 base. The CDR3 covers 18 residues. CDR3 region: CASSQGRGQGYWNTEAFF. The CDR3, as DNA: TGTGCCAGCAGCCAAGGTCGGGGACAGGGGTATTGGAACACTGAAGCTTTCTTT.

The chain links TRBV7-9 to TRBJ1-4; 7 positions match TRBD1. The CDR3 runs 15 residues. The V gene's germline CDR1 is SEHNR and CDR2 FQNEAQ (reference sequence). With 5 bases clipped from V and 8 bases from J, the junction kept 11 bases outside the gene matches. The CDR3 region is CASSLSSGGWEKLFF. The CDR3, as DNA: TGTGCCAGCAGCCTTAGTTCAGGGGGTTGGGAAAAACTGTTTTTT.

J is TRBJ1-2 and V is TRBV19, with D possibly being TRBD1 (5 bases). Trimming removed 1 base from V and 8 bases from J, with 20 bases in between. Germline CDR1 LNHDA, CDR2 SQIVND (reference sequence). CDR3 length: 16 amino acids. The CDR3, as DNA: TGTGCCAGTAGTATAGCCCCAGCCGGGGGATCGTGGGGCTACACCTTC. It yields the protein CASSIAPAGGSWGYTF.

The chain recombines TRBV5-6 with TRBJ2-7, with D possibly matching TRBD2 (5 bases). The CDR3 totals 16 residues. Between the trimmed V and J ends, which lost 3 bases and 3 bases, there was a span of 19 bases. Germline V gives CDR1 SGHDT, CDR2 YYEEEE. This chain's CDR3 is CASSYTEIGLYYEQYF. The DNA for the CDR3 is TGTGCCAGCAGCTACACAGAAATTGGACTCTACTACGAGCAGTACTTC.

The CDR3: CASSPRWSQPQHF. The CDR3 DNA sequence: TGTGCCAGCAGTCCCCGGTGGTCTCAGCCCCAGCATTTT. The chain is built from TRBV12-3 or TRBV12-4 and TRBJ1-5; D gene ambiguous. This CDR3 has 13 residues. Trimming cost V 5 bases and J 6 bases, with 11 bases left between them.

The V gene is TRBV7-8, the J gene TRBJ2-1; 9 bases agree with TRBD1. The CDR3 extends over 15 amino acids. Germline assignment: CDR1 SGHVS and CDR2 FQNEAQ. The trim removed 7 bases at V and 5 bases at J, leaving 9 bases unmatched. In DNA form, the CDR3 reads TGTGCCAGCAACAGACCGGGACAGGGACACAATGAGCAGTTCTTC. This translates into CASNRPGQGHNEQFF.

The chain's CDR3 is CASSSPRVTEQYF. Here the CDR3 DNA reads TGTGCCAGCAGTTCCCCCAGGGTAACCGAGCAGTACTTC. This sequence joins TRBV6-5 and TRBJ2-7; maybe TRBD1 (5 bases). The germline gives CDR1 MNHEY, CDR2 SVGAGI. The CDR3 has 13 amino acids. With 4 bases removed from V and 6 bases from J, the gap between germline ends came to 13 bases.

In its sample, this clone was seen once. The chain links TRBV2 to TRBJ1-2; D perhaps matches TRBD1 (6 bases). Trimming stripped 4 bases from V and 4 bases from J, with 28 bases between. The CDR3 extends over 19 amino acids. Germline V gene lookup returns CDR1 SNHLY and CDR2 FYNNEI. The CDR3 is CASSASVLLQGMGSYGYTF. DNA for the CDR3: TGTGCCAGCAGTGCTTCAGTCCTCCTACAGGGAATGGGCAGCTATGGCTACACCTTC.

CDR3 in amino acids: CASSPSRRQGERETQYF. The CDR3 DNA sequence: TGTGCCAGTAGTCCCTCCCGGAGACAGGGGGAAAGGGAGACCCAGTACTTC. The rearrangement uses TRBV19 and TRBJ2-5; 9 positions agree with TRBD1. The V and J ends lost 5 bases and 5 bases, in that order; junction bases with no gene match: 15. Germline V lookup: CDR1 LNHDA, CDR2 SQIVND (reference sequence). This CDR3 region has 17 residues. The variable domain in full, with the rest retrieved from reference TRBV19 and TRBJ2-5, is DGGITQSPKYLFRKEGQNVTLSCEQNLNHDAMYWYRQDPGQGLRLIYYSQIVNDFQKGDIAEGYSVSREKKESFPLTVTSAQKNPTAFYLCASSPSRRQGERETQYFGPGTRLLVL.

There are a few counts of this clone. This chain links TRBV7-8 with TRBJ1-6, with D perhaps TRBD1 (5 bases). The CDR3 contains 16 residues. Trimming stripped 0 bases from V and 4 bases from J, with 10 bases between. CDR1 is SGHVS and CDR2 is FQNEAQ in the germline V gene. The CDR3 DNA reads TGTGCCAGCAGCTTAGCGGGGGGGGATTATAATTCACCCCTCCACTTT. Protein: CASSLAGGDYNSPLHF.

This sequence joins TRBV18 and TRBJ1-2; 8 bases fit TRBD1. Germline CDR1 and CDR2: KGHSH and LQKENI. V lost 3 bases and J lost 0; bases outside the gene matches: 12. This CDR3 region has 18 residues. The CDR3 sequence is CASSPAPGQVGTNYGYTF. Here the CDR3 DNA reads TGTGCCAGCTCACCGGCGCCGGGACAGGTCGGGACTAACTATGGCTACACCTTC.

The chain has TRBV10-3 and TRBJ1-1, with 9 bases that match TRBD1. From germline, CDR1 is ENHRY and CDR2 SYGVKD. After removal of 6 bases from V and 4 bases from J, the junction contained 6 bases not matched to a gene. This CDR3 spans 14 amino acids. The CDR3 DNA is TGTGCCATCAGCCAACAGGGGGCATCCACTGAAGCTTTCTTT. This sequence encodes CAISQQGASTEAFF.

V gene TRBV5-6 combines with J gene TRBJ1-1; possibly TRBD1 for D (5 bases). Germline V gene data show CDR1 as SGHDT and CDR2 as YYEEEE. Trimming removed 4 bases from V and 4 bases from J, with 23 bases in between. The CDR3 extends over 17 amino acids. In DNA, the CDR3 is TGTGCCAGCAGCAAAACTCTTGACAGATATGGCGGCACTGAAGCTTTCTTT. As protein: CASSKTLDRYGGTEAFF.

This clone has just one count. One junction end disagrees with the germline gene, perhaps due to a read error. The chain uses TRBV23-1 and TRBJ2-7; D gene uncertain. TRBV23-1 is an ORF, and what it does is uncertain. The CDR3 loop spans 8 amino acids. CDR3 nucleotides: TGCGCCAGATTTCTGAATAGCTTC. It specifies CARFLNSF.

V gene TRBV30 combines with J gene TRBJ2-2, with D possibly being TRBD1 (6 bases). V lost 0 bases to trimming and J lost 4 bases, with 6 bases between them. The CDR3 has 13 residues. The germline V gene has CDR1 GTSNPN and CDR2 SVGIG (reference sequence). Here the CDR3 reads CAWSVQGTGELFF. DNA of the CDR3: TGTGCCTGGAGTGTACAGGGCACCGGGGAGCTGTTTTTT.

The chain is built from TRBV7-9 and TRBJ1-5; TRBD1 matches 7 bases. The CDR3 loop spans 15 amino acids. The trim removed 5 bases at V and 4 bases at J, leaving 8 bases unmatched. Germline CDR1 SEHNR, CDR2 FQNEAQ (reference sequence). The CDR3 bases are TGTGCCAGCAGCCGTAGTCAGGGGGTGAATCAGCCCCAGCATTTT. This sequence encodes CASSRSQGVNQPQHF.

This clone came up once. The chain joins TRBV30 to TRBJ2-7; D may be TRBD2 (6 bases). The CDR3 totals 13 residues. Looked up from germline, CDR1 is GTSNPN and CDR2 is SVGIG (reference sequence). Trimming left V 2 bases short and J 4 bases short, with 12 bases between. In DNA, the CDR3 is TGTGCCTGGAGTACGGGAGATTCATACGAGCAGTACTTC. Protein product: CAWSTGDSYEQYF. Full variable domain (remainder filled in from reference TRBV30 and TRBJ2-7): SQTIHQWPATLVQPVGSPLSLECTVEGTSNPNLYWYRQAAGRGLQLLFYSVGIGQISSEVPQNLSASRPQDRQFILSSKKLLLSDSGFYLCAWSTGDSYEQYFGPGTRLTVT.

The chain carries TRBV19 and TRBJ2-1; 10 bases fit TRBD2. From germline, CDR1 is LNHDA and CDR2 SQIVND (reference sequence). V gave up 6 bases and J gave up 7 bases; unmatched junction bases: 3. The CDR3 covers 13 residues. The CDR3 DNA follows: TGTGCCAGTAGGGCTAGCGGGGGAAATGAGCAGTTCTTC. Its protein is CASRASGGNEQFF.